The 29 T cell receptor beta chains below come from one sample, sequenced in a study of blood T cell repertoires in COVID-19. The method was immunoSEQ multiplex PCR; TCRdb's version includes in-frame clones alone and lacks a portion of them. The sample holds 250,000 or so clones, about 90% seen once. Sequencing input: PBMCs or T cells enriched from blood (not recorded which). Receptors originate from a middle-aged woman who had been exposed to COVID-19.

This clone occurred once. This chain links TRBV7-3 with TRBJ1-2; D remains ambiguous. Germline CDR1 is SGHTA and CDR2 is FQGTGA. The CDR3 sequence is 16 residues long. V lost 7 bases, J lost 0 bases, and 18 bases lay in between. CDR3 sequence: CASITRPRSPNYGYTF. The CDR3 coding sequence is TGTGCCAGCATCACTCGTCCGCGTTCCCCTAACTATGGCTACACCTTC.

The V and J genes are TRBV12-3 or TRBV12-4 and TRBJ2-2, with D possibly matching TRBD1 (5 bases). The V end lost 7 bases, the J end lost 4 bases, and 10 bases lay between the germline ends. CDR3 length: 13 amino acids. Here the CDR3 DNA reads TGTGCCAGCAACTACCAGGGCACCGGGGAGCTGTTTTTT. Protein: CASNYQGTGELFF.

The V gene is TRBV7-7, the J gene TRBJ2-7, with 9 bases lining up with TRBD1. From germline, CDR1 is SSHAT and CDR2 FNYEAQ (reference sequence). This CDR3 region has 14 residues. The ends lost 1 base at V and 3 bases at J; junction bases unmatched: 1. The CDR3 sequence: CASSLGQGDYEQYF. The CDR3 bases are TGTGCCAGCAGCTTAGGACAGGGGGACTACGAGCAGTACTTC.

The chain employs TRBV5-1 and TRBJ1-2; 7 nucleotides line up with TRBD1. CDR3 length: 13 amino acids. The junction had 7 bases not matched to a gene; V was cut back by 4 bases and J by 7 bases. CDR1 is SGHRS, CDR2 YFSETQ, per germline. The chain's CDR3 is CASSPGTAGGYTF. Written as DNA, the CDR3 is TGCGCCAGCAGCCCCGGGACAGCTGGTGGCTACACCTTC.

The chain is built from TRBV6-2 or TRBV6-3 and TRBJ1-5; TRBD1 matches at 10 bases. The CDR3 covers 16 residues. Germline V gene lookup returns CDR1 MNHEY and CDR2 SVGEGT. V gave up 7 bases and J gave up 7 bases; unmatched junction bases: 13. The CDR3 DNA reads TGTGCCAGCACCCCCGGTTCGGGACAGGGGTACCAGCCCCAGCATTTT. Amino acids: CASTPGSGQGYQPQHF.

With regard to this clone: Relative to the germline gene, one junction end is altered; a read error may explain this. The chain links TRBV5-1 to TRBJ1-3; no reliable D call. The CDR3 is 16 residues long. Germline CDR1 is SGHRS and CDR2 is YFSETQ. CDR3 DNA: TGTGCCAGCAGCTTCGATCCCGAGGAGTCTGGAAACACCATATATTTT. Its protein is CASSFDPEESGNTIYF.

In nucleotides, the CDR3 is TGTGCCTGGAGTGTAAATTCGGCTAGCGCCTTCACAGATACGCAGTATTTT. This gives the protein CAWSVNSASAFTDTQYF. The chain employs TRBV30 and TRBJ2-3; D might be TRBD2 (6 bases). The germline V gene encodes CDR1 GTSNPN and CDR2 SVGIG (reference sequence). Trimming shortened V by 0 bases and J by 2 bases, and 18 bases separated the two germline ends. This CDR3 region has 17 residues.

This rearrangement joins TRBV7-2 to TRBJ1-2; D is unresolved. The germline V gene has CDR1 SGHTA and CDR2 FQGNSA. Trimming shortened V by 1 base and J by 2 bases, and 5 bases separated the two germline ends. This CDR3 region has 13 residues. This CDR3 reads CASSLVLNYGYTF. As DNA, the CDR3 is TGTGCCAGCAGCTTAGTCTTGAACTATGGCTACACCTTC.

The V and J genes are TRBV30 and TRBJ1-6; 9 bases line up with TRBD1. Per the germline V gene, CDR1 is GTSNPN and CDR2 is SVGIG (reference sequence). Trimming at V came to 3 bases and at J to 9 bases, leaving 6 bases not matched to a gene. The CDR3 sequence is 14 residues long. CDR3 sequence: CAWSPGQGGSPLHF. CDR3 in DNA: TGTGCCTGGAGCCCGGGACAGGGAGGTTCACCCCTCCACTTT. Supplemented by reference TRBV30 and TRBJ1-6, the full variable domain reads SQTIHQWPATLVQPVGSPLSLECTVEGTSNPNLYWYRQAAGRGLQLLFYSVGIGQISSEVPQNLSASRPQDRQFILSSKKLLLSDSGFYLCAWSPGQGGSPLHFGNGTRLTVT.

V is TRBV6-5 and J is TRBJ1-1, with 9 bases identical to TRBD1. The ends lost 10 bases at V and 11 bases at J; junction bases unmatched: 8. This CDR3 has 11 residues. Germline assignment: CDR1 MNHEY and CDR2 SVGAGI. The CDR3 DNA reads TGTGCCACGCCACAGGGGGCTCTGGCTTTCTTT. Its protein is CATPQGALAFF.

J is TRBJ2-7 and V is TRBV12-3 or TRBV12-4; 7 bases line up with TRBD1. This CDR3 contains 13 residues. V lost 3 bases, J lost 3 bases, and 2 bases stayed unmatched. The CDR3 is CASSLTGSYEQYF. CDR3 sequence (DNA): TGTGCCAGCAGTTTGACAGGGAGCTACGAGCAGTACTTC.

V usage is TRBV24-1 and J usage is TRBJ2-1; possible D gene TRBD1, 5 bases. Per germline, CDR1 KGHDR and CDR2 SFDVKD. The germline V and J ends were trimmed by 1 base and 4 bases, with 13 bases remaining between them. The CDR3 loop spans 16 amino acids. The CDR3 reads CATSDFITGSYNEQFF. DNA for the CDR3: TGTGCCACCAGTGATTTTATTACAGGATCATACAATGAGCAGTTCTTC.

The genes are TRBV13 and TRBJ2-4, with a weak D call TRBD1 (5 bases). Trimming removed 0 bases at V and 1 base at J, with 7 bases between. Germline V gives CDR1 PRHDT, CDR2 FYEKMQ (reference sequence). The CDR3 extends over 15 amino acids. The chain's CDR3 is CASSLGGPAKNIQYF. The CDR3 DNA reads TGTGCCAGCAGCTTAGGGGGGCCGGCCAAAAACATTCAGTACTTC.

The chain recombines TRBV5-4 with TRBJ1-2; 7 nucleotides align to TRBD1. The trim removed 2 bases at V and 6 bases at J, leaving 10 bases unmatched. Germline CDR1 is SGHNT and CDR2 is YYREEE (reference sequence). CDR3 length: 15 amino acids. This CDR3 reads CASSLRTGGEHGYTF. The CDR3 DNA reads TGTGCCAGCAGCTTAAGGACAGGCGGGGAGCATGGCTACACCTTC.

The V gene is TRBV30, the J gene TRBJ1-6, with 10 bases matching TRBD1. Germline lookup yields CDR1 GTSNPN and CDR2 SVGIG (reference sequence). The CDR3 sequence is 13 residues long. Unmatched junction bases numbered 1, after V lost 4 bases and J lost 7 bases. The CDR3 region has the DNA TGTGCCTGGACGGGACAGGGGAATTCACCCCTCCACTTT. Translating gives CAWTGQGNSPLHF.

This rearrangement joins TRBV18 to TRBJ2-2; no firm D call. V was pared by 2 bases and J by 3 bases, with 7 bases between. CDR1 and CDR2 (germline): KGHSH, LQKENI. CDR3 length equals 14 residues. CDR3 residues: CASSPDTYTGELFF. The CDR3 nucleotides are TGTGCCAGCTCACCAGACACCTACACCGGGGAGCTGTTTTTT.

This chain uses TRBV7-9 with TRBJ2-1; D is possibly TRBD2 (5 bases). The length of the CDR3 is 16 residues. The V gene's germline CDR1 is SEHNR and CDR2 FQNEAQ (reference sequence). The V end was cut by 5 bases, the J end by 8 bases, with 22 bases between. CDR3 protein: CASSPPEGAYFYEQFF. The CDR3 DNA sequence: TGTGCCAGCAGCCCCCCCGAGGGAGCGTACTTTTATGAGCAGTTCTTC.

This sequence joins TRBV27 and TRBJ2-1; a possible D gene is TRBD1 (5 bases). The V gene's germline CDR1 is MNHEY and CDR2 SMNVEV (reference sequence). V lost 1 base to trimming and J lost 4 bases, with 8 bases between them. This CDR3 is 14 amino acids long. CDR3 residues: CASSLFRAYNEQFF. The CDR3 DNA is TGTGCCAGCAGTTTATTCAGGGCTTACAATGAGCAGTTCTTC.

The chain joins TRBV7-3 to TRBJ2-2; TRBD2 matches at 12 bases. V shed 7 bases and J 7 bases; nucleotides not matched to a gene: 10. Germline V gives CDR1 SGHTA, CDR2 FQGTGA. The CDR3 consists of 16 residues. This chain's CDR3 is CASTFLAGGRIGELFF. In nucleotides, the CDR3 is TGTGCCAGCACCTTCCTAGCGGGAGGGCGGATCGGGGAGCTGTTTTTT.

This clone has more than one count but fewer than ten. V is TRBV5-8 and J is TRBJ2-2; 10 nucleotides align to TRBD2. V lost 4 bases, J lost 4 bases, and 10 bases stayed unmatched. This CDR3 has 17 residues. Germline V gene data show CDR1 as SGHTS and CDR2 as YDEGEE. The CDR3 sequence: CASSLSIGLAVTGELFF. The CDR3 coding sequence is TGTGCCAGCAGCCTCTCGATCGGACTAGCGGTCACCGGGGAGCTGTTTTTT.

The rearrangement uses TRBV10-3 and TRBJ2-3; 15 nucleotides agree with TRBD2. CDR1 ENHRY and CDR2 SYGVKD come from the germline V gene. The ends lost 4 bases at V and 5 bases at J; junction bases unmatched: 7. CDR3 length: 17 residues. This CDR3 is CAISGRTSGGARDTQYF. The CDR3 DNA follows: TGTGCCATCAGTGGACGGACTAGCGGGGGGGCGAGAGATACGCAGTATTTT.

This chain links TRBV19 with TRBJ1-1; the match to TRBD1 covers 9 bases. The CDR3 contains 16 residues. Germline values: CDR1 LNHDA, CDR2 SQIVND (reference sequence). The V and J ends lost 6 bases and 5 bases, in that order; junction bases with no gene match: 13. The CDR3 bases are TGTGCCAGTAGCACGGGAAGGGACAGGGTGATTACTGAAGCTTTCTTT. It is translated as CASSTGRDRVITEAFF.

This chain joins TRBV6-5 and TRBJ1-1; 7 bases match TRBD1. Germline V gene sequence: CDR1 MNHEY, CDR2 SVGAGI. The CDR3 length is 13 residues. Trimming removed 5 bases from V and 3 bases from J; junction bases left unmatched: 3. The CDR3 is CASSIDRDTEAFF. DNA for the CDR3: TGTGCCAGCAGTATAGACAGGGACACTGAAGCTTTCTTT.

The chain joins TRBV19 to TRBJ2-1, with a possible D match to TRBD1 (6 bases). Trimming took off 6 bases at V and 3 bases at J, with 15 bases between the two ends. Germline CDR1 reads LNHDA; CDR2 reads SQIVND (reference sequence). The CDR3 runs 15 residues. CDR3 in DNA: TGTGCCAGTAGCAAAACCGGGACAAGCTACAATGAGCAGTTCTTC. Residues: CASSKTGTSYNEQFF.

This clone was detected only a few times. The genes are TRBV28 and TRBJ2-3, with 8 bases lining up with TRBD2. CDR3 size: 15 residues. The junction had 6 bases not matched to a gene; V was cut back by 2 bases and J by 5 bases. The germline V gene has CDR1 MDHEN and CDR2 SYDVKM. This CDR3 is CASSLTLLAEDTQYF. The CDR3 nucleotides read TGTGCCAGCAGTTTAACTCTACTAGCGGAAGATACGCAGTATTTT.

The chain is built from TRBV18 and TRBJ2-7, with 7 bases matching TRBD2. The trim removed 2 bases at V and 7 bases at J, leaving 5 bases unmatched. Germline CDR1 is KGHSH and CDR2 is LQKENI. The CDR3 contains 13 residues. CDR3 loop: CASSPRAGVEQYV. CDR3 in DNA: TGTGCCAGCTCACCAAGGGCGGGAGTGGAGCAGTACGTC.

This clone occurred a few times. This chain connects TRBV5-8 to TRBJ2-7; maybe TRBD1 (6 bases). The germline V and J ends were trimmed by 1 base and 4 bases, with 9 bases remaining between them. The germline CDR1 and CDR2 sequences are SGHTS and YDEGEE. CDR3 size: 13 residues. CDR3 residues: CASSLRGFYEQYF. The CDR3 DNA follows: TGTGCCAGCAGCTTGAGGGGGTTTTACGAGCAGTACTTC.

V gene TRBV7-3 combines with J gene TRBJ2-5; D is unresolved. V dropped 1 base and J dropped 1 base, with 4 bases sitting between them. This CDR3 has 13 amino acids. The germline gives CDR1 SGHTA, CDR2 FQGTGA. The CDR3 sequence: CASSLNSQETQYF. Here the CDR3 DNA reads TGTGCCAGCAGCTTAAACAGCCAAGAGACCCAGTACTTC.

The rearrangement uses TRBV5-1 and TRBJ2-2, with D perhaps matching TRBD2 (5 bases). The CDR3 extends over 18 amino acids. The V end lost 3 bases, the J end lost 5 bases, and 23 bases lay between the germline ends. Germline V gives CDR1 SGHRS, CDR2 YFSETQ. CDR3 bases: TGCGCCAGCAGCTCCCCAGTGGCCTCCTCACTAGGAACCGGGGAGCTGTTTTTT. Its protein is CASSSPVASSLGTGELFF.